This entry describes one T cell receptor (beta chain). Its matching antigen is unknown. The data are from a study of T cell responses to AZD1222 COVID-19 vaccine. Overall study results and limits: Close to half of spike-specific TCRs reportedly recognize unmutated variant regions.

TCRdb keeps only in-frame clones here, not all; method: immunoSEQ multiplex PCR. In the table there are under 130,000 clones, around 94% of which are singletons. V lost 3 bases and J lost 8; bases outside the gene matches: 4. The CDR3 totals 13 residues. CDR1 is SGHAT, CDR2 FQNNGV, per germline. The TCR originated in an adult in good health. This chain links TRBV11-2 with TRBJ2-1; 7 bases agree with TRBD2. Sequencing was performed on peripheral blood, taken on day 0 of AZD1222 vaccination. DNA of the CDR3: TGTGCCAGCAGCTTGCGGGAGTCGTATGAGCAGTTCTTC. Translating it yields CASSLRESYEQFF.